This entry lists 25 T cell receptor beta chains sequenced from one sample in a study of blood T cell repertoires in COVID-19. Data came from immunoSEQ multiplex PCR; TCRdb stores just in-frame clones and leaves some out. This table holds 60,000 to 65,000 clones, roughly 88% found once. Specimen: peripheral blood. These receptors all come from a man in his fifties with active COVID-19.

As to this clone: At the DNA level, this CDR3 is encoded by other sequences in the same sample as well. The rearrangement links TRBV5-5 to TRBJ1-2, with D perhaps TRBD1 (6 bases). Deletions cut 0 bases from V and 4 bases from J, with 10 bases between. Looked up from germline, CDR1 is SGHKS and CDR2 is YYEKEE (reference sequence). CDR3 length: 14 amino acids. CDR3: CASSLGTASYGYTF. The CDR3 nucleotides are TGTGCCAGCAGCTTGGGGACAGCCAGCTATGGCTACACCTTC.

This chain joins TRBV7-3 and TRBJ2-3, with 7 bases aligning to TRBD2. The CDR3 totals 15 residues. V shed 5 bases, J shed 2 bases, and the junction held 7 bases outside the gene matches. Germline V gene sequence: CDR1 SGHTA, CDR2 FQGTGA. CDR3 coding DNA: TGTGCCAGCAGCCTCGCGGGGGTTAACACAGATACGCAGTATTTT. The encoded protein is CASSLAGVNTDTQYF.

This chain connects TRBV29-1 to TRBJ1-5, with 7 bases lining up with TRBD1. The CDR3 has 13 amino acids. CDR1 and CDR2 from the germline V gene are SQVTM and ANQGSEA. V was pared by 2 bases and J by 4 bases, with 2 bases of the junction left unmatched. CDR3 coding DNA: TGCAGCGTTGAACTGGACAGGAATCAGCCCCAGCATTTT. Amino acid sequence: CSVELDRNQPQHF.

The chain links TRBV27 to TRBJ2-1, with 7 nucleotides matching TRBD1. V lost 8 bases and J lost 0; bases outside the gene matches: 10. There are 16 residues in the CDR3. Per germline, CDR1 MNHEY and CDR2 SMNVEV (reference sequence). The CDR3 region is CASLKGGTSSYNEQFF. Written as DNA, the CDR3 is TGTGCCAGCCTTAAAGGGGGCACTAGCTCCTACAATGAGCAGTTCTTC.

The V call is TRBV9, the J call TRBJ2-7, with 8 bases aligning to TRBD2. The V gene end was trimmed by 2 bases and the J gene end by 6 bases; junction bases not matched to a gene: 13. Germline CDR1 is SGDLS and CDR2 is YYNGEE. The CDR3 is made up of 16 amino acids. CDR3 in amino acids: CASSVGAGGPPSEQYF. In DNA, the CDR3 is TGTGCCAGCAGCGTGGGGGCGGGGGGCCCTCCCAGCGAGCAGTACTTC.

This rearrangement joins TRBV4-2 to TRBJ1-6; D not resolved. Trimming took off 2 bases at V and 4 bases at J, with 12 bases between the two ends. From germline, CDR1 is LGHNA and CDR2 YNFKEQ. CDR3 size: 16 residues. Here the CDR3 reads CASSQPMADYNSPLHF. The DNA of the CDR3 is TGTGCCAGCAGCCAACCGATGGCAGATTATAATTCACCCCTCCACTTT.

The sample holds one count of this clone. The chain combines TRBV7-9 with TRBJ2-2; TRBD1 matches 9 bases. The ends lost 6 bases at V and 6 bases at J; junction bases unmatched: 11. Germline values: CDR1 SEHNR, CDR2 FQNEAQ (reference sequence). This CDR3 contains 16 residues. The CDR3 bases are TGTGCCAGCAGGCAAACAGGGGGCGCGGGAGCCGGGGAGCTGTTTTTT. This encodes CASRQTGGAGAGELFF.

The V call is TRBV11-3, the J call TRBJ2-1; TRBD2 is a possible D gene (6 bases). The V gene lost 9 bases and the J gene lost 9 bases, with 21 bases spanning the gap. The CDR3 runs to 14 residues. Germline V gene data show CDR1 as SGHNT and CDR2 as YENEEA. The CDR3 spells CASTSRGGRGEQFF. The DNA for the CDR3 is TGTGCCAGTACTAGCCGGGGAGGACGGGGTGAGCAGTTCTTC. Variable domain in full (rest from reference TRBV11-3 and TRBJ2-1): EAGVVQSPRYKIIEKKQPVAFWCNPISGHNTLYWYLQNLGQGPELLIRYENEEAVDDSQLPKDRFSAERLKGVDSTLKIQPAELGDSAVYLCASTSRGGRGEQFFGPGTRLTVL.

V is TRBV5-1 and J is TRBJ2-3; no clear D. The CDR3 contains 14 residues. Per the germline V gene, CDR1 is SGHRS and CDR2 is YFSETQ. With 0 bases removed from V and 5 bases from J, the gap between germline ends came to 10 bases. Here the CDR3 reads CASSLGGSGDTQYF. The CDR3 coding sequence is TGCGCCAGCAGCTTGGGAGGCTCCGGAGATACGCAGTATTTT.

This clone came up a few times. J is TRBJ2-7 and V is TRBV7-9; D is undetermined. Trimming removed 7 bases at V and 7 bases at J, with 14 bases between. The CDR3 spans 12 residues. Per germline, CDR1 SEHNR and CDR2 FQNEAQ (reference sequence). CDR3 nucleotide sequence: TGTGCCAGCACCACCCCATTCGGGGAGCAGTACTTC. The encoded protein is CASTTPFGEQYF.

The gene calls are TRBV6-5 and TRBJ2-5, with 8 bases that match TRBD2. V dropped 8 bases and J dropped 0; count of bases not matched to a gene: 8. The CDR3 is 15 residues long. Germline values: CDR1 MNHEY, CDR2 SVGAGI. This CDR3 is CASWTGGGYQETQYF. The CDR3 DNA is TGTGCCAGCTGGACGGGCGGGGGGTACCAAGAGACCCAGTACTTC.

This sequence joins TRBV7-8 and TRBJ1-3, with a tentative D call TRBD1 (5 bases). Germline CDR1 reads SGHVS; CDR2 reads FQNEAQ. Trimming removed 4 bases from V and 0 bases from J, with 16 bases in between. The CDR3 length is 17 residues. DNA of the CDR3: TGTGCCAGCAGCTCCGTTTGGGGGGGTATCTCTGGAAACACCATATATTTT. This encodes CASSSVWGGISGNTIYF.

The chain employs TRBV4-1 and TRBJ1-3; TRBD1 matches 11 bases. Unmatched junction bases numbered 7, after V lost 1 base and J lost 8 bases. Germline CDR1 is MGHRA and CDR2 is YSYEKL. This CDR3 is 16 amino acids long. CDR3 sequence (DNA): TGCGCCAGCAGCCAAGTTGGACAGGGGGCTGGGGACACCATATATTTT. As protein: CASSQVGQGAGDTIYF.

The CDR3 loop is CATHPGTGKNEQFF. DNA for the CDR3: TGTGCCACCCATCCCGGGACAGGGAAGAATGAGCAGTTCTTC. V is TRBV2 and J is TRBJ2-1; TRBD1 agrees at 9 bases. J gave up 7 bases and V 10 bases, and 11 bases lay outside the gene matches. This CDR3 region has 14 residues. The germline V gene encodes CDR1 SNHLY and CDR2 FYNNEI.

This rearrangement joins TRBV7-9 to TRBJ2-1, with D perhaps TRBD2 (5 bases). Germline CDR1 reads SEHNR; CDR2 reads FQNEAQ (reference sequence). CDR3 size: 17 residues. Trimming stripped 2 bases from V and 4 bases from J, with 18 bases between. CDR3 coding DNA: TGTGCCAGCAGCTTAACGTCAAGGCACGGGATTTACAATGAGCAGTTCTTC. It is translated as CASSLTSRHGIYNEQFF. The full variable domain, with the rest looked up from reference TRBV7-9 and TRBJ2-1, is DTGVSQNPRHKITKRGQNVTFRCDPISEHNRLYWYRQTLGQGPEFLTYFQNEAQLEKSRLLSDRFSAERPKGSFSTLEIQRTEQGDSAMYLCASSLTSRHGIYNEQFFGPGTRLTVL.

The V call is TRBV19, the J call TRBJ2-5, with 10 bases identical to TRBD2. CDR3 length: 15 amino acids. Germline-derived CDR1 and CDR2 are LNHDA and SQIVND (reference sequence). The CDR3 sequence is CATSHERGGGETQYF. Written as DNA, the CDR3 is TGTGCTACATCGCACGAGCGGGGGGGCGGCGAGACCCAGTACTTC.

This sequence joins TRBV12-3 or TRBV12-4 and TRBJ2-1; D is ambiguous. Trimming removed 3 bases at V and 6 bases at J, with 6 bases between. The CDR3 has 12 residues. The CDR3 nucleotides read TGTGCCAGCAGTTTGTTGCGCAATGAGCAGTTCTTC. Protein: CASSLLRNEQFF.

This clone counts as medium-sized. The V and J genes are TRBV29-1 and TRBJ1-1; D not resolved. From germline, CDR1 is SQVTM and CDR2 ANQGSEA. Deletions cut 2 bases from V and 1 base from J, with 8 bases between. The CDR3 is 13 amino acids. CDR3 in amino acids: CSVEKLPNTEAFF. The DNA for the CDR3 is TGCAGCGTTGAAAAGCTTCCGAACACTGAAGCTTTCTTT.

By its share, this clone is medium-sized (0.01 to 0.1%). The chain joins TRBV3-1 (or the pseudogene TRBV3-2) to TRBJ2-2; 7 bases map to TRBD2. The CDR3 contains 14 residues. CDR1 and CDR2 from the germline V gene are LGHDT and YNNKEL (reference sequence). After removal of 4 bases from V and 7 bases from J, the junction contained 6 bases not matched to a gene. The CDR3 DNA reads TGTGCCAGCAGCCGGGCCGCGGGGGACGGGGAGCTGTTTTTT. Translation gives CASSRAAGDGELFF.

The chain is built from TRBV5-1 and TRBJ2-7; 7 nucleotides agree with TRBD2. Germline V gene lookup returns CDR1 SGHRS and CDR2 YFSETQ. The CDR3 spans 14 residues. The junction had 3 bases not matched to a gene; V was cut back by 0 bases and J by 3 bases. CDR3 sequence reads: CASSLGGGGYEQYF. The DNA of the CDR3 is TGCGCCAGCAGCTTGGGCGGGGGAGGCTACGAGCAGTACTTC.

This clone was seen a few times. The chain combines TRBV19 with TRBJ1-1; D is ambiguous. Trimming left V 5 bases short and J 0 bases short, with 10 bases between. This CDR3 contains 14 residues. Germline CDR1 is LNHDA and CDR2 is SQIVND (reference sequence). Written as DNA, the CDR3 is TGTGCCAGTAGTTCTCCCCCCCTGAACACTGAAGCTTTCTTT. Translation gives CASSSPPLNTEAFF.

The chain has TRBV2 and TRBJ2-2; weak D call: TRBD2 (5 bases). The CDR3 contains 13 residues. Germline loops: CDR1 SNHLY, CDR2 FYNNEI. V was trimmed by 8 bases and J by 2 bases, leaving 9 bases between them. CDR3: CASSGLNTGELFF. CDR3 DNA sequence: TGTGCCAGCTCCGGACTCAACACCGGGGAGCTGTTTTTT.

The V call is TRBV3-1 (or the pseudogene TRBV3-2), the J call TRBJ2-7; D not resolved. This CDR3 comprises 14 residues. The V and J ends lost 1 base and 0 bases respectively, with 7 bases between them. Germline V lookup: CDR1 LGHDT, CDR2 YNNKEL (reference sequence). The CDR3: CASSQAFSSYEQYF. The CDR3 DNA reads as TGTGCCAGCAGCCAAGCGTTTAGCTCCTACGAGCAGTACTTC.

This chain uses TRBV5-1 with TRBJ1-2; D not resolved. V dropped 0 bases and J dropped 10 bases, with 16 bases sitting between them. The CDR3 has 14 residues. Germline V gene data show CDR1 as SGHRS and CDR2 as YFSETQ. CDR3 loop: CASSLERPPNSYTF. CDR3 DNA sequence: TGCGCCAGCAGCTTGGAGAGGCCCCCCAATTCCTACACCTTC.

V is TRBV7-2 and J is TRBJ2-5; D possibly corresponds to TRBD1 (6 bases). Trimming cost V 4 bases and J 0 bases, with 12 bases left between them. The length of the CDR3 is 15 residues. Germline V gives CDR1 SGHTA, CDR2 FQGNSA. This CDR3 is CASSSGAVYQETQYF. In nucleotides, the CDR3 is TGTGCCAGCAGCTCAGGGGCGGTGTACCAAGAGACCCAGTACTTC. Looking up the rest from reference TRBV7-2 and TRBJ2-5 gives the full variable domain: GAGVSQSPSNKVTEKGKDVELRCDPISGHTALYWYRQSLGQGLEFLIYFQGNSAPDKSGLPSDRFSAERTGGSVSTLTIQRTQQEDSAVYLCASSSGAVYQETQYFGPGTRLLVL.